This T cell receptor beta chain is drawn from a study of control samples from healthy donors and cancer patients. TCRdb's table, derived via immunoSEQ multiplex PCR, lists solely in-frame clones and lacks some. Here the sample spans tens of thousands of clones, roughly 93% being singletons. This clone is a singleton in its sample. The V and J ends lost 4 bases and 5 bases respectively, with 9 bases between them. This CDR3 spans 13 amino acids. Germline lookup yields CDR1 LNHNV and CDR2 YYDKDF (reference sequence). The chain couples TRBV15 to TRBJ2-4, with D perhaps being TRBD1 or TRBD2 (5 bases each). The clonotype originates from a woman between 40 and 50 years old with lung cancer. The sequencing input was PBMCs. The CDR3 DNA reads TGTGCCACCAGCACCGGGGCGCAAAACATTCAGTACTTC. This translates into CATSTGAQNIQYF. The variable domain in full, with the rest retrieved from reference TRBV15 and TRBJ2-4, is DAMVIQNPRYQVTQFGKPVTLSCSQTLNHNVMYWYQQKSSQAPKLLFHYYDKDFNNEADTPDNFQSRRPNTSFCFLDIRSPGLGDTAMYLCATSTGAQNIQYFGAGTRLSVL.